The 19 T cell receptor beta chains below were found in one sample sequenced in a study of T cell repertoires in cytomegalovirus infection. TCRdb fed the reads into MiXCR, producing one record per CDR3 protein. This sample yields fewer than 550,000 distinct CDR3 sequences, of which around 11% are seen a single time; 10% belongs to the top ten. Sequenced input: PBMCs. The receptors here all came from a human donor in good health (CMV status not recorded). Some clones in this sample may be carry-over from other donors' samples.

In regard to this clonotype: A much larger clone lies a single base off, so this may be a read error. The rearrangement links TRBV29-1 to TRBJ1-6, with D unresolved. Germline V CDR1 and CDR2: SQVTM, ANQGSEA. The CDR3 covers 14 residues. The CDR3 region is CSVANGEMGSPVHF. CDR3 DNA: TGCAGCGTTGCGAATGGGGAAATGGGGTCACCCGTCCACTTT.

This chain links TRBV2 with TRBJ2-1; 12 bases match TRBD2. CDR1 is SNHLY, CDR2 FYNNEI, per germline. V was pared by 5 bases and J by 7 bases, with 6 bases of the junction left unmatched. This CDR3 is 15 amino acids long. The CDR3 DNA follows: TGTGCCAGCAGTCACGGGACTAGCGGGCCGAATGAGCAGTTCTTC. Translation: CASSHGTSGPNEQFF.

Many counts were recorded for this clonotype. This rearrangement joins TRBV4-1 to TRBJ2-5; D remains unclear. Trimming removed 0 bases at V and 3 bases at J, with 14 bases between. This CDR3 region has 16 residues. The germline V gene has CDR1 MGHRA and CDR2 YSYEKL. The CDR3 here is CASSQESAITKETQYF. The CDR3, as DNA: TGCGCCAGCAGCCAAGAATCGGCAATTACCAAAGAGACCCAGTACTTC.

This clonotype was detected many times. Written as DNA, the CDR3 is TGCAGTGCTTTACGGATGGGAACTGAAGCTTTCTTT. Amino acid sequence: CSALRMGTEAFF. The chain is built from TRBV20-1 and TRBJ1-1; D is undetermined. CDR1 is DFQATT, CDR2 SNEGSKA, per germline (reference sequence). This CDR3 is built from 12 residues. V dropped 5 bases and J dropped 5 bases, with 12 bases sitting between them.

This clonotype was seen only a few times. This chain uses TRBV20-1 with TRBJ1-3, with no clear D. Per the germline V gene, CDR1 is DFQATT and CDR2 is SNEGSKA (reference sequence). Between the trimmed V and J ends, which lost 5 bases and 0 bases, there was a span of 5 bases. This CDR3 spans 12 amino acids. The CDR3: CSAPYSGNTIYF. The CDR3 DNA reads as TGCAGTGCTCCCTACTCTGGAAACACCATATATTTT.

In its sample, this clonotype was seen many times. The chain couples TRBV7-6 to TRBJ2-7; D might be TRBD2 (5 bases). This CDR3 is built from 13 residues. Trimming took off 5 bases at V and 2 bases at J, with 10 bases between the two ends. Per germline, CDR1 SGHVS and CDR2 FNYEAQ. CDR3 bases: TGTGCCAGCAGCGTTGGGGAGACCTACGAGCAGTACTTC. Translation gives CASSVGETYEQYF.

This clonotype occurred a few times. This chain links TRBV6-6 with TRBJ1-5; D is possibly TRBD1 (6 bases). CDR1 and CDR2 (germline): MNHNY, SVGAGI (reference sequence). The CDR3 has 18 amino acids. Trimming shortened V by 7 bases and J by 3 bases, and 25 bases separated the two germline ends. In DNA form, the CDR3 reads TGTGCCAGCACCCCACGGGGGCACGTCGGAGGGCACAATCAGCCCCAGCATTTT. Its protein product is CASTPRGHVGGHNQPQHF.

This clonotype was seen at least ten times. The V call is TRBV28, the J call TRBJ2-1; tentatively, D is TRBD2 (6 bases). The CDR3 loop spans 15 amino acids. V lost 3 bases and J lost 5, with 14 bases in between. Per germline, CDR1 MDHEN and CDR2 SYDVKM. The CDR3 here is CASSLDFSGDNEQFF. The DNA for the CDR3 is TGTGCCAGCAGTTTGGACTTTTCGGGGGACAATGAGCAGTTCTTC.

This clonotype was seen ten or more times. V is TRBV18 and J is TRBJ1-5; D is uncertain. The CDR3 is 13 residues long. Trimming left V 2 bases short and J 7 bases short, with 9 bases between. Germline V gene data show CDR1 as KGHSH and CDR2 as LQKENI. CDR3 coding DNA: TGTGCCAGCTCACCAGGGTTGGAACAGCCCCAGCATTTT. Translated, it gives CASSPGLEQPQHF. The full variable domain, its missing parts supplied by reference TRBV18 and TRBJ1-5, is NAGVMQNPRHLVRRRGQEARLRCSPMKGHSHVYWYRQLPEEGLKFMVYLQKENIIDESGMPKERFSAEFPKEGPSILRIQQVVRGDSAAYFCASSPGLEQPQHFGDGTRLSIL.

This clonotype was found many times. The V call is TRBV4-2, the J call TRBJ2-6, with 10 bases lining up with TRBD1. The CDR3 totals 20 residues. Germline V gene data show CDR1 as LGHNA and CDR2 as YNFKEQ. The junction had 10 bases not matched to a gene; V was cut back by 2 bases and J by 0 bases. The CDR3: CASSQPTGGSGGSGANVLTF. CDR3 sequence (DNA): TGTGCCAGCAGCCAACCGACAGGGGGCTCCGGAGGCTCTGGGGCCAACGTCCTGACTTTC.

Ten or more counts support this clonotype. The V gene is TRBV28, the J gene TRBJ2-7, with 7 bases aligning to TRBD1. The CDR3 loop spans 15 amino acids. The junction had 11 bases not matched to a gene; V was cut back by 5 bases and J by 4 bases. CDR1 and CDR2 from the germline V gene are MDHEN and SYDVKM. The chain's CDR3 is CASSDTGTDSYEQYF. CDR3 sequence (DNA): TGTGCCAGCAGTGATACCGGGACAGACTCTTACGAGCAGTACTTC.

The chain joins TRBV20-1 to TRBJ2-3; a weak D match, TRBD2 (5 bases). V lost 3 bases, J lost 4 bases, and 11 bases lay in between. Germline assignment: CDR1 DFQATT and CDR2 SNEGSKA (reference sequence). This CDR3 has 13 amino acids. In DNA, the CDR3 is TGCAGTGCTAGTAGGAGGTTTGCAGATACGCAGTATTTT. This sequence encodes CSASRRFADTQYF.

The chain has TRBV18 and TRBJ1-1, with TRBD1 matching over 9 bases. V dropped 6 bases and J dropped 6; count of bases not matched to a gene: 8. CDR1 KGHSH and CDR2 LQKENI come from the germline V gene. The CDR3 spans 14 residues. The CDR3 bases are TGTGCCAGCTCTAGGACAGGGGCATTGGCTGAAGCTTTCTTT. Protein: CASSRTGALAEAFF.

This clonotype was observed at least ten times. CDR3 in amino acids: CAWHRARPFGYTF. The DNA for the CDR3 is TGTGCCTGGCACCGGGCCCGGCCCTTCGGCTACACCTTC. The chain is built from TRBV30 and TRBJ1-2; D is uncertain. CDR1 and CDR2 from the germline V gene are GTSNPN and SVGIG (reference sequence). The CDR3 loop spans 13 amino acids. V was cut by 5 bases and J by 8 bases, with 18 bases left in between.

The V and J genes are TRBV20-1 and TRBJ1-1; the D is unclear. This CDR3 has 14 amino acids. The V end was cut by 1 base, the J end by 5 bases, with 14 bases between. Germline V lookup: CDR1 DFQATT, CDR2 SNEGSKA (reference sequence). In nucleotides, the CDR3 is TGCAGTGCTAGAGTAGCATGGGATGGTACTGAAGCTTTCTTT. Translated: CSARVAWDGTEAFF.

This clonotype was observed at least ten times. V and J are TRBV11-3 and TRBJ2-3; D remains ambiguous. This CDR3 is 14 amino acids long. Trimming took 1 base from V and 2 from J, leaving 7 bases between them. The germline CDR1 and CDR2 sequences are SGHNT and YENEEA. The chain's CDR3 is CASSLGTVTDTQYF. CDR3 bases: TGTGCCAGCAGCTTAGGGACCGTCACAGATACGCAGTATTTT.

This clonotype was seen many times. The gene calls are TRBV6-1 and TRBJ1-3; possible D gene TRBD1, 5 bases. The CDR3 contains 12 residues. V lost 10 bases and J lost 2, with 9 bases in between. CDR1 and CDR2 (germline): MNHNS, SASEGT. The CDR3 reads CATQTAGNTIYF. CDR3 coding DNA: TGTGCCACCCAGACAGCTGGAAACACCATATATTTT.

There are many counts of this clonotype. The rearrangement joins TRBV5-1 to TRBJ1-4; D call uncertain. Germline CDR1 SGHRS, CDR2 YFSETQ. The V end lost 3 bases, the J end lost 0 bases, and 15 bases lay between the germline ends. The CDR3 sequence is 17 residues long. The CDR3 here is CASSSPRGDATNEKLFF. The CDR3, as DNA: TGCGCCAGCAGCTCCCCGAGAGGCGATGCAACTAATGAAAAACTGTTTTTT. Variable domain in full (rest from reference TRBV5-1 and TRBJ1-4): KAGVTQTPRYLIKTRGQQVTLSCSPISGHRSVSWYQQTPGQGLQFLFEYFSETQRNKGNFPGRFSGRQFSNSRSEMNVSTLELGDSALYLCASSSPRGDATNEKLFFGSGTQLSVL.

This clonotype has a count of ten or more. J is TRBJ2-7 and V is TRBV7-2; the match to TRBD1 covers 7 bases. Germline trimming cut 5 bases from V and 3 bases from J; bases unmatched to any gene: 10. Germline CDR1 SGHTA, CDR2 FQGNSA. The CDR3 has 15 amino acids. The CDR3 sequence: CASSPSTGLVYEQYF. The CDR3, as DNA: TGTGCCAGCAGCCCCTCGACAGGGTTGGTCTACGAGCAGTACTTC.